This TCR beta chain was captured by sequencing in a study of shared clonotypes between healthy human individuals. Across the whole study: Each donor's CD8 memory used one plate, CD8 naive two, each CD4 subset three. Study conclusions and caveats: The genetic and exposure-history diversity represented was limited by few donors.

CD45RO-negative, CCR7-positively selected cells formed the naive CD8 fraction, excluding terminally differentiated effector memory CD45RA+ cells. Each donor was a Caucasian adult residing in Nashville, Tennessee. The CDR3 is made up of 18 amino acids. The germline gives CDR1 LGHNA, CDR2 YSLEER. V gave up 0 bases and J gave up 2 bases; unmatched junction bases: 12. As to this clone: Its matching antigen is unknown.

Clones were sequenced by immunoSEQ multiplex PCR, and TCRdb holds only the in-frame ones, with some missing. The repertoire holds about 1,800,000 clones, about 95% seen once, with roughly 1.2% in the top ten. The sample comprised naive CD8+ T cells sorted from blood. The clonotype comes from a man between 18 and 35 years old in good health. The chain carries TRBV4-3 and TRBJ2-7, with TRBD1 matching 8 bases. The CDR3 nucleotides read TGCGCCAGCAGCCAAGATTTACCGACAGGGGAAGGTCCCTACGAGCAGTACTTC. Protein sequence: CASSQDLPTGEGPYEQYF.